This T cell receptor (beta chain) appears in the sequencing data of a study of identical twins. This clonotype has just a few counts. Its antigen is as yet unknown. V lost 4 bases, J lost 4 bases, and 18 bases lay in between. The CDR3 has 16 amino acids. Looked up from germline, CDR1 is KGHDR and CDR2 is SFDVKD. Notes on the study in general: Within cord blood, abundant beta clonotypes carried fewer insertions, but memory repertoires showed no such trend.

TCRdb re-called the 5' RACE reads through MiXCR, storing one row per CDR3 protein. The table has about 520,000 distinct CDR3 sequences, less than 25% seen once; the top ten hold approximately 0.95%. These data are also associated with another study on T cells expressing NK-cell markers. This second study says: Anti-gamma-delta TCR antibody use in several experiments restricted sorting to alpha-beta TCR T cells. The leading position in the CD3+CD56-NKG2C+ fraction of several donors also went to these clonotypes.

The chain employs TRBV24-1 and TRBJ2-5; the D gene is possibly TRBD1 (6 bases). The sequenced material came from CD4+ T cells sorted from blood. This TCR was sampled from a woman younger than 35 in good health. CDR3 amino acids: CATSDLTGPQRETQYF. CDR3 sequence (DNA): TGTGCCACCAGTGACCTCACAGGGCCCCAAAGAGAGACCCAGTACTTC.